The 20 T cell receptor beta chains presented below share a single source sample, sequenced in a study of blood T cell repertoires in COVID-19. Profiled with immunoSEQ multiplex PCR; TCRdb holds only in-frame clones, not every one. The table includes approximately 92,000 clones, roughly 75% detected once. Material for sequencing was peripheral blood. Receptor source: a man aged 45-60 years who had recovered from COVID-19.

The rearrangement joins TRBV19 to TRBJ1-5; perhaps TRBD1 as D (5 bases). Trimming removed 4 bases at V and 4 bases at J, with 14 bases between. The CDR3 runs 15 residues. Germline V lookup: CDR1 LNHDA, CDR2 SQIVND (reference sequence). As DNA, the CDR3 is TGTGCCAGTAGTACCCTGCCAGGGATGAATCAGCCCCAGCATTTT. Amino acids: CASSTLPGMNQPQHF.

The chain joins TRBV5-4 to TRBJ1-2, with TRBD1 as a possible D gene (5 bases). Looked up from germline, CDR1 is SGHNT and CDR2 is YYREEE (reference sequence). Trimming left V 0 bases short and J 4 bases short, with 10 bases between. The CDR3 runs to 14 residues. The CDR3 loop is CASSLGQGIYGYTF. The DNA of the CDR3 is TGTGCCAGCAGCTTGGGGCAGGGTATCTATGGCTACACCTTC.

The chain links TRBV7-2 to TRBJ2-7, with 11 bases lining up with TRBD1. The CDR3 length is 19 residues. The ends lost 3 bases at V and 0 bases at J; junction bases unmatched: 13. Germline CDR1 is SGHTA and CDR2 is FQGNSA. The CDR3 DNA sequence: TGTGCCAGCAGCTTCGGGACAGGGGGACATCGCTTTAGCTCCTACGAGCAGTACTTC. As protein: CASSFGTGGHRFSSYEQYF.

The V gene is TRBV6-6, the J gene TRBJ2-1, with a weak D call TRBD1 (6 bases). V lost 5 bases to trimming and J lost 4 bases, with 15 bases between them. CDR3 length: 15 amino acids. Germline lookup yields CDR1 MNHNY and CDR2 SVGAGI (reference sequence). CDR3 DNA sequence: TGTGCCAGCAGTACTCGGGGCCAGGGGTACAATGAGCAGTTCTTC. The encoded protein is CASSTRGQGYNEQFF.

The chain has TRBV6-2 or TRBV6-3 and TRBJ1-5; TRBD1 is a possible D gene (5 bases). CDR1 is MNHEY and CDR2 is SVGEGT in the germline V gene. V lost 4 bases to trimming and J lost 0 bases, with 13 bases between them. This CDR3 has 16 amino acids. The CDR3 nucleotides read TGTGCCAGCAGTTTCGCCTGGGGCTATAGCAATCAGCCCCAGCATTTT. Its translation is CASSFAWGYSNQPQHF.

This clone showed up just once. The rearrangement joins TRBV19 to TRBJ1-2; 10 positions match TRBD1. The CDR3 totals 13 residues. J gave up 8 bases and V 4 bases, and 4 bases lay outside the gene matches. The V gene's germline CDR1 is LNHDA and CDR2 SQIVND (reference sequence). CDR3 nucleotides: TGTGCCAGTAGTAGGGGGACAGGGGCCGGCTACACCTTC. This translates into CASSRGTGAGYTF.

The table lists this clone with a few counts. The chain joins TRBV2 to TRBJ1-5, with 8 bases that match TRBD1. The germline V gene has CDR1 SNHLY and CDR2 FYNNEI. V lost 6 bases and J lost 4; bases outside the gene matches: 5. The CDR3 is 14 amino acids. In DNA form, the CDR3 reads TGTGCCAGCAGGATGGACAGGGTTAATCAGCCCCAGCATTTT. Its protein is CASRMDRVNQPQHF.

This chain connects TRBV18 to TRBJ1-1; no reliable D call. The CDR3 is 12 amino acids. CDR1 and CDR2 from the germline V gene are KGHSH and LQKENI. Between the trimmed V and J ends, which lost 4 bases and 10 bases, there was a span of 13 bases. CDR3 loop: CASSQEGPGAFF. The CDR3 DNA sequence: TGTGCCAGCTCACAGGAGGGCCCGGGAGCTTTCTTT.

This clone was counted once. This rearrangement joins TRBV9 to TRBJ2-3; 10 bases map to TRBD2. Germline V gives CDR1 SGDLS, CDR2 YYNGEE. Trimming at V came to 0 bases and at J to 4 bases, leaving 8 bases not matched to a gene. The CDR3 extends over 17 amino acids. CDR3 in amino acids: CASSVESLAGVADTQYF. The DNA of the CDR3 is TGTGCCAGCAGCGTAGAATCTCTAGCGGGAGTCGCAGATACGCAGTATTTT. Complete variable domain (other parts from reference TRBV9 and TRBJ2-3): DSGVTQTPKHLITATGQRVTLRCSPRSGDLSVYWYQQSLDQGLQFLIQYYNGEERAKGNILERFSAQQFPDLHSELNLSSLELGDSALYFCASSVESLAGVADTQYFGPGTRLTVL.

This clone came up a few times. V is TRBV9 and J is TRBJ2-2, with D perhaps TRBD1 (5 bases). The CDR3 extends over 14 amino acids. V lost 3 bases, J lost 4 bases, and 10 bases lay in between. Germline V gene data show CDR1 as SGDLS and CDR2 as YYNGEE. The CDR3 nucleotides are TGTGCCAGCAGCGCCACAGGTGGCACCGGGGAGCTGTTTTTT. It translates to CASSATGGTGELFF.

The genes are TRBV15 and TRBJ1-2, with TRBD1 matching over 7 bases. Germline trimming cut 5 bases from V and 3 bases from J; bases unmatched to any gene: 15. The germline V gene has CDR1 LNHNV and CDR2 YYDKDF (reference sequence). The CDR3 covers 17 residues. For the CDR3, the DNA is TGTGCCACCAGCCCGAGGAGGGGGCCGCGGTTGGACTATGGCTACACCTTC. This encodes CATSPRRGPRLDYGYTF.

CDR3 amino acids: CASSNSPGTGATYEQYF. The CDR3 bases are TGTGCCAGCAGCAACTCCCCCGGGACAGGGGCAACCTACGAGCAGTACTTC. The chain is built from TRBV21-1 and TRBJ2-7; the D call in the table, TRBD1, was not verified against the DNA. TRBV21-1 is designated a pseudogene. The CDR3 length is 17 residues.

V and J are TRBV25-1 and TRBJ1-2; D not resolved. The V gene lost 3 bases and the J gene lost 0 bases, with 11 bases spanning the gap. Germline CDR1 and CDR2: MGHDK and SYGVNS. The CDR3 loop spans 15 amino acids. CDR3 sequence: CASSDHSPTNYGYTF. CDR3 DNA: TGTGCCAGCAGTGACCACAGTCCAACTAACTATGGCTACACCTTC.

This clone was observed a single time. V and J are TRBV5-1 and TRBJ1-6; 7 bases fit TRBD1. This CDR3 has 14 amino acids. V dropped 3 bases and J dropped 10; count of bases not matched to a gene: 7. From germline, CDR1 is SGHRS and CDR2 YFSETQ. The chain's CDR3 is CASSYNRGGSPLHF. The CDR3 nucleotides are TGCGCCAGCAGCTACAACAGGGGTGGCTCACCCCTCCACTTT.

The V and J genes are TRBV19 and TRBJ2-6; no definite D call. The CDR3 extends over 13 amino acids. V was cut by 10 bases and J by 0 bases, with 7 bases left in between. From germline, CDR1 is LNHDA and CDR2 SQIVND (reference sequence). This chain's CDR3 is CATKNSGANVLTF. CDR3 nucleotides: TGTGCCACTAAGAACTCTGGGGCCAACGTCCTGACTTTC.

V and J are TRBV5-1 and TRBJ1-4, with a tentative D call TRBD1 (6 bases). This CDR3 comprises 15 residues. Germline V gene sequence: CDR1 SGHRS, CDR2 YFSETQ. V was shortened by 1 base and J by 0 bases, with 7 bases between the two germline ends. CDR3 nucleotide sequence: TGCGCCAGCAGCTTGCAGGGGACAACTAATGAAAAACTGTTTTTT. Its protein is CASSLQGTTNEKLFF.

This clone was seen a handful of times. V is TRBV30 and J is TRBJ1-1; no reliable D call. The CDR3 is 11 residues long. Germline V gene sequence: CDR1 GTSNPN, CDR2 SVGIG (reference sequence). V lost 2 bases, J lost 11 bases, and 12 bases lay in between. CDR3 DNA: TGTGCCTGGAGTTGGGGAGGTGAGGCTTTCTTT. It translates to CAWSWGGEAFF.

The V call is TRBV10-3, the J call TRBJ2-7; the match to TRBD1 covers 10 bases. Germline assignment: CDR1 ENHRY and CDR2 SYGVKD. Trimming took 3 bases from V and 5 from J; bases not matched to a gene: 4. This CDR3 contains 14 residues. The CDR3 DNA follows: TGTGCCATCAGTGATCCCGGGACAGGGGACGAGCAGTACTTC. It translates to CAISDPGTGDEQYF.

This rearrangement joins TRBV28 to TRBJ1-6; perhaps TRBD1 as D (5 bases). Germline lookup yields CDR1 MDHEN and CDR2 SYDVKM. CDR3 length equals 14 residues. The V and J ends lost 10 bases and 10 bases respectively, with 20 bases between them. CDR3 protein: CATQPGGRGSPLHF. In DNA form, the CDR3 reads TGTGCCACCCAACCTGGTGGGCGGGGGTCACCCCTCCACTTT.

This sequence joins TRBV2 and TRBJ1-2; TRBD1 matches at 10 bases. This CDR3 comprises 15 residues. Trimming cost V 6 bases and J 1 base; bases outside gene matches: 5. Germline V gene sequence: CDR1 SNHLY, CDR2 FYNNEI. The CDR3, as DNA: TGTGCCAGCAGATATCGGACAGGGGGTAACTATGGCTACACCTTC. This sequence encodes CASRYRTGGNYGYTF.